These 13 T cell receptor beta chains share one sample of origin, sequenced in a study of beta chain features in type 1 diabetes. The sequenced template was cDNA made from the entire isolated RNA. Libraries were prepared by immunoSEQ multiplex PCR; TCRdb keeps only in-frame clonotypes and omits some of them. The sample carries 250,000 to 400,000 clones, 13% to 15% recorded once. Sequencing was carried out using central memory CD4+ T cells from blood. All receptors derive from a man aged 25 to 40 in good health.

Here the CDR3 DNA reads TGTGCCACCAGCAGAGATTATGGGGGTCCCAACTCCTACAATGAGCAGTTCTTC. Protein: CATSRDYGGPNSYNEQFF. The chain couples TRBV15 to TRBJ2-1; D may match TRBD1 or TRBD2 (5 bases each). V lost 0 bases and J lost 0, with 15 bases in between. This CDR3 contains 18 residues. Germline CDR1 LNHNV, CDR2 YYDKDF (reference sequence). Together with reference TRBV15 and TRBJ2-1, the CDR3 gives the full variable domain: DAMVIQNPRYQVTQFGKPVTLSCSQTLNHNVMYWYQQKSSQAPKLLFHYYDKDFNNEADTPDNFQSRRPNTSFCFLDIRSPGLGDTAMYLCATSRDYGGPNSYNEQFFGPGTRLTVL.

The chain recombines TRBV5-1 with TRBJ1-2; D may be TRBD1 (5 bases). The V end lost 8 bases, the J end lost 6 bases, and 17 bases lay between the germline ends. The CDR3 runs 13 residues. From germline, CDR1 is SGHRS and CDR2 YFSETQ. The CDR3 sequence is CASAPGDQNGYTF. As DNA, the CDR3 is TGCGCCAGTGCCCCGGGGGACCAGAATGGCTACACCTTC.

Concerning this clone: The sample has other DNA sequences that encode this CDR3 too. The chain combines TRBV6-6 with TRBJ1-1, with D possibly TRBD1 on 5 matching bases. V gave up 5 bases and J gave up 1 base, with 8 bases separating them. Germline CDR1 is MNHNY and CDR2 is SVGAGI (reference sequence). The CDR3 loop spans 13 amino acids. The CDR3, as DNA: TGTGCCAGCAGTGCCACAGGGAACACTGAAGCTTTCTTT. Amino acid sequence: CASSATGNTEAFF.

This CDR3 is CAWSVPGGIQYF. CDR3 DNA sequence: TGTGCCTGGAGTGTTCCCGGAGGCATTCAGTACTTC. The gene calls are TRBV30 and TRBJ2-4; a weak D match, TRBD2 (5 bases). Germline assignment: CDR1 GTSNPN and CDR2 SVGIG (reference sequence). The V end was cut by 0 bases, the J end by 9 bases, with 9 bases between. The CDR3 runs to 12 residues.

This chain links TRBV9 with TRBJ2-3; 13 nucleotides agree with TRBD2. Germline lookup yields CDR1 SGDLS and CDR2 YYNGEE. V shed 4 bases, J shed 2 bases, and the junction held 4 bases outside the gene matches. This CDR3 is built from 16 residues. The CDR3 sequence is CASSPGTSGVTDTQYF. The CDR3 DNA reads as TGTGCCAGCAGCCCCGGGACTAGCGGGGTCACAGATACGCAGTATTTT. The variable domain in full, completed from reference TRBV9 and TRBJ2-3, reads DSGVTQTPKHLITATGQRVTLRCSPRSGDLSVYWYQQSLDQGLQFLIQYYNGEERAKGNILERFSAQQFPDLHSELNLSSLELGDSALYFCASSPGTSGVTDTQYFGPGTRLTVL.

This clone was found once. V and J are TRBV16 and TRBJ2-3, with TRBD2 as a possible D gene (5 bases). The CDR3 spans 15 residues. Germline V lookup: CDR1 KGHSY, CDR2 FQNENV. Trimming took off 1 base at V and 3 bases at J, with 11 bases between the two ends. The CDR3 DNA sequence: TGTGCCAGCAGCCAATTCCCAGGAGGAACAGATACGCAGTATTTT. Translated: CASSQFPGGTDTQYF.

There are a few counts of this clone. The chain couples TRBV10-3 to TRBJ2-1; 14 nucleotides agree with TRBD2. This CDR3 is built from 14 residues. Losses at the gene ends were 6 bases for V and 10 bases for J; bases not matched to a gene: 5. The V gene's germline CDR1 is ENHRY and CDR2 SYGVKD. The CDR3, as DNA: TGTGCCATCAGGGGACTAGCGGGAGTTGGAGAGCAGTTCTTC. Translation gives CAIRGLAGVGEQFF.

This clone was picked up a small number of times. This chain connects TRBV5-4 to TRBJ2-5; TRBD2 might be the D (5 bases). In germline, CDR1 is SGHNT, CDR2 YYREEE (reference sequence). The ends were cut back, 0 bases at V and 2 bases at J, with 11 bases in the middle. The CDR3 extends over 15 amino acids. The CDR3 region has the DNA TGTGCCAGCAGCTTGGGGCCCAGCGGACAAGAGACCCAGTACTTC. Residues: CASSLGPSGQETQYF.

V is TRBV11-2 and J is TRBJ2-5; no clear D gene. The ends were cut back, 2 bases at V and 0 bases at J, with 10 bases in the middle. This CDR3 comprises 15 residues. Germline V lookup: CDR1 SGHAT, CDR2 FQNNGV. The CDR3 protein is CASSLTRKYQETQYF. As DNA, the CDR3 is TGTGCCAGCAGCTTAACGAGGAAGTACCAAGAGACCCAGTACTTC.

This clone was counted only a few times. The chain employs TRBV6-5 and TRBJ2-4; TRBD2 aligns across 8 bases. V gave up 5 bases and J gave up 8 bases; unmatched junction bases: 8. The CDR3 sequence is 14 residues long. Germline loops: CDR1 MNHEY, CDR2 SVGAGI. This chain's CDR3 is CASSQSGTSYIQYF. In nucleotides, the CDR3 is TGTGCCAGCAGTCAGTCCGGGACTAGTTACATTCAGTACTTC.

The chain couples TRBV5-4 to TRBJ2-1; 9 bases match TRBD2. This CDR3 is 16 amino acids long. Germline-derived CDR1 and CDR2 are SGHNT and YYREEE (reference sequence). Trimming cost V 3 bases and J 3 bases; bases outside gene matches: 7. The CDR3 sequence: CASSSPGTSLYNEQFF. For the CDR3, the DNA is TGTGCCAGCAGCTCCCCCGGGACTAGCCTCTACAATGAGCAGTTCTTC. Full variable domain (outside the CDR3, taken from reference TRBV5-4 and TRBJ2-1): ETGVTQSPTHLIKTRGQQVTLRCSSQSGHNTVSWYQQALGQGPQFIFQYYREEENGRGNFPPRFSGLQFPNYSSELNVNALELDDSALYLCASSSPGTSLYNEQFFGPGTRLTVL.

The chain uses TRBV29-1 and TRBJ1-2, with TRBD1 as a possible D gene (6 bases). Trimming left V 0 bases short and J 13 bases short, with 21 bases between. CDR1 is SQVTM and CDR2 is ANQGSEA in the germline V gene. The CDR3 has 14 amino acids. CDR3 DNA: TGCAGCGTTGAAGACGTGGGGGCCCGGGGGTGGTGCACCTTC. Protein: CSVEDVGARGWCTF.

This rearrangement joins TRBV5-1 to TRBJ2-3; D not resolved. CDR1 is SGHRS and CDR2 is YFSETQ in the germline V gene. The CDR3 contains 12 residues. Trimming took 5 bases from V and 8 from J, leaving 12 bases between them. The CDR3 nucleotides read TGCGCCAGCAGACAAACCACGGGTACGCAGTATTTT. Amino acids: CASRQTTGTQYF.